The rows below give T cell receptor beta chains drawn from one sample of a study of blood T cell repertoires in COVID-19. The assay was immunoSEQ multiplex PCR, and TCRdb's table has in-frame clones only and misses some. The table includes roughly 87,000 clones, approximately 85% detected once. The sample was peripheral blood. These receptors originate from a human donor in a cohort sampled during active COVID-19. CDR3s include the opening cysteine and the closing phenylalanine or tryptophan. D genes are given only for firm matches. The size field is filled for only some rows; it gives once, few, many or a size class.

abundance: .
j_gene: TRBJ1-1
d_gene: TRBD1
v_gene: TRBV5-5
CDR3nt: TGTGCCAGCAGCTTGGGACAGGGCGTGGGTGCAGACGACGCTTTCTTT
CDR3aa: CASSLGQGVGADDAFF

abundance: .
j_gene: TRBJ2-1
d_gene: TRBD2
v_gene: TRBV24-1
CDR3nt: TGTGCCACCAGCTCCGGGGGGTCCTACAATGAGCAGTTCTTC
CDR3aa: CATSSGGSYNEQFF

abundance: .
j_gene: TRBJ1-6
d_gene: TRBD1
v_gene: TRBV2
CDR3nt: TGTGCCAGCAGAGGACAGGGTTTCAATAATTCACCCCTCCACTTT
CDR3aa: CASRGQGFNNSPLHF

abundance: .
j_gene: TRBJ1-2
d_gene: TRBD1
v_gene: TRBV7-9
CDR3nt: TGTGCCAGCAGCCCCGGGACAGGGGGCTATGGCTACACCTTC
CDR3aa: CASSPGTGGYGYTF

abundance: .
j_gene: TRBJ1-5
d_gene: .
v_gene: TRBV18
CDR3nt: TGTGCCAGCTCACGGCGAGGGGGTTTCAATCAGCCCCAGCATTTT
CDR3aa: CASSRRGGFNQPQHF

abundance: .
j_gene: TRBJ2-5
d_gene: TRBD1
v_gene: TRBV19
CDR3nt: TGTGCCAGTACCTGGACAGGGGAAGACGGAGAGACCCAGTACTTC
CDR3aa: CASTWTGEDGETQYF

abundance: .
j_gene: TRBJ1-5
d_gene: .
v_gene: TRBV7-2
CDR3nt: TGTGCCAGCAGCCCGGGCCCGGGGAGGGGTCAGCCCCAGCATTTT
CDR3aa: CASSPGPGRGQPQHF

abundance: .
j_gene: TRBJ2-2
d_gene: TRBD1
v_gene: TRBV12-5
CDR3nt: TGTGCTAGTGGTTCTCCCCCCATACCGGGACAGCCGTACACCGGGGAGCTGTTTTTT
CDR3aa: CASGSPPIPGQPYTGELFF

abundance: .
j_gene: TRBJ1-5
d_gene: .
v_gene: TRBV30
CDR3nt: TGTGCCTGGAGTGTAACAGGACAAAGCAATCAGCCCCAGCATTTT
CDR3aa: CAWSVTGQSNQPQHF

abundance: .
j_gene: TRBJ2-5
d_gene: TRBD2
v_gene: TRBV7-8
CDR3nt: TGTGCCAGCAGCCCCATCGCGGGCGGGGGACAGACCCAGTACTTC
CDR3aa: CASSPIAGGGQTQYF

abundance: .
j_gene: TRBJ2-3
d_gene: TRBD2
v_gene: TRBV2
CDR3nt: TGTGCCAGCAGGGCTCAAGCGGGGAACACAGATACGCAGTATTTT
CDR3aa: CASRAQAGNTDTQYF

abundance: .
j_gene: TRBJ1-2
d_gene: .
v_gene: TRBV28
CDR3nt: TGTGCCAGCAGCACTTATAGTTCTGGGGGGTCCCTTAATGGCTACACCTTC
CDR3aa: CASSTYSSGGSLNGYTF

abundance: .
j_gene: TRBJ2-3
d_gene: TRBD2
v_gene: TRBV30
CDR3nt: TGTGCCTGGAGTTTAATAGCGGGAGCCGATACGCAGTATTTT
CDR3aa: CAWSLIAGADTQYF

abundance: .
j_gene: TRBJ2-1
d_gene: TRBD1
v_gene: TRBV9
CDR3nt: TGTGCCAGCAGCGTAGAGGGACAGAGGAAAAATGAGCAGTTCTTC
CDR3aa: CASSVEGQRKNEQFF

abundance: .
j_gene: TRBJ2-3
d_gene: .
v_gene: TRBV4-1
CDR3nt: TGCGCCAGCAGCCAAGATTTGGCGGGGCCGCCCGATACGCAGTATTTT
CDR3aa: CASSQDLAGPPDTQYF

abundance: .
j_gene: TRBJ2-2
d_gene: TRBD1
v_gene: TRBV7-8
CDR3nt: TGTGCCAGCAGCGGATCGACAGGGCTTTTCACCGGGGAGCTGTTTTTT
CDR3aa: CASSGSTGLFTGELFF

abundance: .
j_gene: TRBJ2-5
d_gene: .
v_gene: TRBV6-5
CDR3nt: TGTGCCAGCAGTTACCGGGGGTTGGGCCAAGAGACCCAGTACTTC
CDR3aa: CASSYRGLGQETQYF

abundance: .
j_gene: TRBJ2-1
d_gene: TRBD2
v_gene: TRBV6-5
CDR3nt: TGTGCCACCTCACTAGCGGGGGACCCCTACAATGAGCAGTTCTTC
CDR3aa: CATSLAGDPYNEQFF

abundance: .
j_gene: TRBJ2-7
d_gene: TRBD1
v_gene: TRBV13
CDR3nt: TGTGCCAGCAGCTTTGACAGGGGCCACGAGCAGTACTTC
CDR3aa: CASSFDRGHEQYF

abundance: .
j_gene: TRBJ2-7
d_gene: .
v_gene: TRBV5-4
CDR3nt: TGTGCCAGCAGCCGCGACCCGGGCCAGGGTAGCGAGCAGTACTTC
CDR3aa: CASSRDPGQGSEQYF

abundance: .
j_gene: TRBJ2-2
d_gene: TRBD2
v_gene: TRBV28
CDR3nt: TGTGCCAGCAGTCTCCTCGTAGGTAGCGGGAGAACCGGGGAGCTGTTTTTT
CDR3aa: CASSLLVGSGRTGELFF

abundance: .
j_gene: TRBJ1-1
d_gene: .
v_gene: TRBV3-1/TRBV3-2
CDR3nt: TGTGCCAGCAGCCCCCGTGGAGGGGCGGGTACTGAAGCTTTCTTT
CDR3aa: CASSPRGGAGTEAFF

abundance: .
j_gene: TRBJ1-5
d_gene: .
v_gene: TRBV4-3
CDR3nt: TGCGCCAGCAGCCTAGGAGTCCGCAATCAGCCCCAGCATTTT
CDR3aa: CASSLGVRNQPQHF

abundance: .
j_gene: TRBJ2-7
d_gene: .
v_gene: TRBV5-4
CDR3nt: TGTGCCAGCAGCTTGGTTGGACAGAATACCAACGAGCAGTACTTC
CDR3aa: CASSLVGQNTNEQYF

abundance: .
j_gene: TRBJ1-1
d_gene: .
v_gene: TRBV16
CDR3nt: TGTGCCAGCCGCCCACAGGCGAACACTGAAGCTTTCTTT
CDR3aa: CASRPQANTEAFF

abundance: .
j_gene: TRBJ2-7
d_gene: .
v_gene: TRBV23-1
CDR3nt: TGCGCCAGCAGTCCCTCGGGGGGCACAGGACACGAGCAGTACTTC
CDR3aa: CASSPSGGTGHEQYF

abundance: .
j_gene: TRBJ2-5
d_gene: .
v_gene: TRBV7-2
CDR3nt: TGTGCCAGCAGCTTCCTAGCGAGACTCCAAGAGACCCAGTACTTC
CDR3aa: CASSFLARLQETQYF

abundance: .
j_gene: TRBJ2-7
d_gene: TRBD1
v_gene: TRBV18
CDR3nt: TGTGCCAGCTCACGATCCGGGACAGATCCCTACGAGCAGTACTTC
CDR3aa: CASSRSGTDPYEQYF

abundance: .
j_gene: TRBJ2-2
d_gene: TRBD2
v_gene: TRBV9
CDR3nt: TGTGCCAGCAGCGGGGGGACTAGCGGGAGAACCGGGGAGCTGTTTTTT
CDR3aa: CASSGGTSGRTGELFF

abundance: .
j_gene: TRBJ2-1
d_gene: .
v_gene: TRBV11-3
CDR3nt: TGTGCCAGCAGCTTCCGGGGGGCGGATCGTGAGCAGTTCTTC
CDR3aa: CASSFRGADREQFF

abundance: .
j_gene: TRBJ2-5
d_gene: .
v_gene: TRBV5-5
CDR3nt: TGTGCCAGCAGCTTGCTCAGTTCGGGTCTCTCGGAGACCCAGTACTTC
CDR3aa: CASSLLSSGLSETQYF

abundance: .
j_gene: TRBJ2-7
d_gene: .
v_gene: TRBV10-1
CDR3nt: TGCGCCAGCAGTTTCGGGGTAAACTACGAGCAGTACTTC
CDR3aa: CASSFGVNYEQYF

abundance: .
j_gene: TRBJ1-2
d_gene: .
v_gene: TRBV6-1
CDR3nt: TGTGCCAGCAGTGACCCTGAATGGAGTGTGGGCTACACCTTC
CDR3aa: CASSDPEWSVGYTF

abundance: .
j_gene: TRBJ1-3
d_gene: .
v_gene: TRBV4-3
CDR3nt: TGCGCCAGCAGCCAAGATCGGGTTGGAAACACCATATATTTT
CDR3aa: CASSQDRVGNTIYF

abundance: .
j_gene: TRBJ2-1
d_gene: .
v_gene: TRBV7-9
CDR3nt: TGTGCCAGCAGCTTAGGCCAGACAAATGAGCAGTTCTTC
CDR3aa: CASSLGQTNEQFF

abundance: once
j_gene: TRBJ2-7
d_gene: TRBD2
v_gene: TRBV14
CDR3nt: TGTGCCAGCAGCCGGACCCCACTAGCGGGGCACTACGAGCAGTACTTC
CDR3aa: CASSRTPLAGHYEQYF

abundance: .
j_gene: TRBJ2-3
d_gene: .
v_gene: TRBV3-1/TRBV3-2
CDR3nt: TGTGCCAGCAGCCAAGGTGGGGGGGCGGGAGATACGCAGTATTTT
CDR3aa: CASSQGGGAGDTQYF

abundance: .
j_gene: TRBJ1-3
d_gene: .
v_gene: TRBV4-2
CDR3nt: TGTGCCAGCAGCCAAGCAGGGGCTAAGGACACCATATATTTT
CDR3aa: CASSQAGAKDTIYF

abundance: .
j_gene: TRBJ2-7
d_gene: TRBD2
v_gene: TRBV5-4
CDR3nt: TGTGCCAGCAGCTCCGGACTAGCGGGGTCCTACGAGCAGTACTTC
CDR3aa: CASSSGLAGSYEQYF

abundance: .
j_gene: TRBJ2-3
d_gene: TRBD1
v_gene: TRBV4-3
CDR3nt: TGCGCCAGCAGCCAAGATTTGGCGGGACAGGGTGATACGCAGTATTTT
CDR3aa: CASSQDLAGQGDTQYF

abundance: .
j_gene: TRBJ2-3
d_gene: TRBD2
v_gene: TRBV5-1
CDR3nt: TGCGCCAGCAGCTTAGAAACCGGGACTAGGTTTACAGATACGCAGTATTTT
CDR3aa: CASSLETGTRFTDTQYF

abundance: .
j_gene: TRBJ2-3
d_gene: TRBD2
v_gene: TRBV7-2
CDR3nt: TGTGCCAGCAGCTTAGCACTAGCGGGGGGGAGGACAGATACGCAGTATTTT
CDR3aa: CASSLALAGGRTDTQYF

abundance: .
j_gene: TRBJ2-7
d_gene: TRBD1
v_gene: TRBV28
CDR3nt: TGTGCCAGCACAACGCAGGGGGCATCCTACGAGCAGTACTTC
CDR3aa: CASTTQGASYEQYF

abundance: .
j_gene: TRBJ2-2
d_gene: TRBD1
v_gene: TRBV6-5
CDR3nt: TGTGCCAGCAGAGGACAGGGGGCGGCCGGGGAGCTGTTTTTT
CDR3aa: CASRGQGAAGELFF